The present T cell receptor (beta chain) was sequenced within a study of T cell responses to AZD1222 COVID-19 vaccine. Study context: Second-dose timings of about 4 or about 12 weeks were pooled.

The CDR3 is 17 amino acids. The germline V gene has CDR1 SGHTA and CDR2 FQGNSA. V lost 2 bases, J lost 6 bases, and 10 bases stayed unmatched. Study results and caveats: Targeting of unmutated variant regions was reportedly seen in nearly half of spike-specific TCRs. Baseline testing showed seropositivity in only a handful of AZD1222 recipients. All repertoire sampling was performed exclusively after the peak T cell response.

Notes on this clone: What it binds is not known.

Clones were read by immunoSEQ multiplex PCR, and TCRdb kept only the in-frame ones, dropping some. The table lists more than 85,000 clones, around 81% of them singletons. The source of this sequence is an adult in good health. J is TRBJ2-1 and V is TRBV7-2; TRBD2 matches 10 bases. The starting material was peripheral blood, obtained on day 0 of AZD1222 vaccination. For the CDR3, the DNA is TGTGCCAGCAGCTTATTGCCTAGCGGGAGTCTAATCAATGAGCAGTTCTTC. Residues: CASSLLPSGSLINEQFF. Variable domain in full (rest from reference TRBV7-2 and TRBJ2-1): GAGVSQSPSNKVTEKGKDVELRCDPISGHTALYWYRQSLGQGLEFLIYFQGNSAPDKSGLPSDRFSAERTGGSVSTLTIQRTQQEDSAVYLCASSLLPSGSLINEQFFGPGTRLTVL.